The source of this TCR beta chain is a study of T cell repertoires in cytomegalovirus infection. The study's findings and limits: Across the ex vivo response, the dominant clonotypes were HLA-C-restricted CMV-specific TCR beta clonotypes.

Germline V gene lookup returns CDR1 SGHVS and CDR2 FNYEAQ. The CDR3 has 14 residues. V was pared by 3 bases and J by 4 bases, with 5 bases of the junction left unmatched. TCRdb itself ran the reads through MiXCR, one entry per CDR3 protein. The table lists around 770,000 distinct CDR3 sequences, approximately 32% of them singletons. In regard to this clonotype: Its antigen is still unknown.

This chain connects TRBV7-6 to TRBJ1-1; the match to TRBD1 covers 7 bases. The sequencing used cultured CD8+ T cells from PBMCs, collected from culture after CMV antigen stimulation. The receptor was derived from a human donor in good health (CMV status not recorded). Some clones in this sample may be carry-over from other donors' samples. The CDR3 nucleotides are TGTGCCAGCAGCTTCGGGGAGGGGGCCACTGAAGCTTTCTTT. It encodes CASSFGEGATEAFF.